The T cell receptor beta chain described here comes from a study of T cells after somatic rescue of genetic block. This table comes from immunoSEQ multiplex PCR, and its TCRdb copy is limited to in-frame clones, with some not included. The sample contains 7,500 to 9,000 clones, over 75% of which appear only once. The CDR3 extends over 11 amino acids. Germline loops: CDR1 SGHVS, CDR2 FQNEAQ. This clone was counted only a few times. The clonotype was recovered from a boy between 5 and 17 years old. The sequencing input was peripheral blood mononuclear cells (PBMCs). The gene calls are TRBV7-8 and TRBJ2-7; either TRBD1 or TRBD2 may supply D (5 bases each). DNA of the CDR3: TGTGCCAGCAGCCCTTACCGGGACCCTCGCGTC. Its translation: CASSPYRDPRV.